The 21 T cell receptor beta chains listed next were all sequenced from one sample in a study of blood T cells in healthy people across ages. A second PCR of 7 to 11 cycles used a sample-barcoded 5' primer and a J-beta primer mix. TCRdb reprocessed the 5' RACE reads with MiXCR, giving one entry per CDR3 protein. This sample has about 1 million distinct CDR3 sequences, with more than 40% found just once. Sample: blood. The receptor set was obtained from a woman aged 55 to 70 in good health.

The J gene is TRBJ2-1, the V gene TRBV20-1; D unclear. Germline loops: CDR1 DFQATT, CDR2 SNEGSKA (reference sequence). The CDR3 length is 12 residues. Trimming removed 3 bases at V and 8 bases at J, with 11 bases between. The CDR3 is CSASVSNHEQFF. The CDR3 DNA follows: TGCAGTGCTAGCGTTAGTAACCATGAGCAGTTCTTC.

The chain is built from TRBV20-1 and TRBJ1-2; D is possibly TRBD1 (5 bases). Germline V gene data show CDR1 as DFQATT and CDR2 as SNEGSKA (reference sequence). CDR3 length equals 13 residues. The ends were cut back, 1 base at V and 5 bases at J, with 11 bases in the middle. This CDR3 is CSARGQDNYGYTF. In DNA form, the CDR3 reads TGCAGTGCTAGAGGCCAGGACAATTATGGCTACACCTTC.

V is TRBV7-2 and J is TRBJ2-4; TRBD2 matches 9 bases. CDR1 SGHTA and CDR2 FQGNSA come from the germline V gene. Losses at the gene ends were 1 base for V and 13 bases for J; bases not matched to a gene: 20. The CDR3 runs to 18 residues. Here the CDR3 reads CASSLGTLAAGGGGEQYF. The CDR3 DNA is TGTGCCAGCAGCTTAGGGACCCTAGCTGCGGGAGGGGGCGGAGAGCAGTACTTC.

This clonotype was counted only a few times. The gene calls are TRBV10-3 and TRBJ1-2; a weak D match, TRBD1 (5 bases). The germline V gene has CDR1 ENHRY and CDR2 SYGVKD. CDR3 length equals 16 residues. Trimming removed 3 bases at V and 7 bases at J, with 21 bases between. CDR3 DNA: TGTGCCATCAGTGATCTGGGGCTCGGGTTCCTATCTGGCTACACCTTC. This sequence encodes CAISDLGLGFLSGYTF.

A few counts support this clonotype. The V call is TRBV5-1, the J call TRBJ2-5; D possibly corresponds to TRBD2 (6 bases). The CDR3 runs 13 residues. Germline V gene lookup returns CDR1 SGHRS and CDR2 YFSETQ. Trimming removed 4 bases from V and 1 base from J, with 8 bases in between. The CDR3 sequence is CASSASAQETQYF. Written as DNA, the CDR3 is TGCGCCAGCAGCGCTAGCGCCCAAGAGACCCAGTACTTC.

This clonotype was seen a few times. The rearrangement uses TRBV7-2 and TRBJ2-1, with D unclear. The length of the CDR3 is 12 residues. Trimming removed 2 bases at V and 8 bases at J, with 7 bases between. Germline CDR1 is SGHTA and CDR2 is FQGNSA. CDR3 nucleotide sequence: TGTGCCAGCAGCTTATTGGGCCATGAGCAGTTCTTC. Amino acids: CASSLLGHEQFF.

This clonotype was detected a few times. The gene calls are TRBV20-1 and TRBJ2-7; D ambiguous. From germline, CDR1 is DFQATT and CDR2 SNEGSKA (reference sequence). Trimming removed 1 base from V and 2 bases from J, with 6 bases in between. CDR3 length: 12 residues. CDR3 coding DNA: TGCAGTGCTAGAGGGGAAGCCTACGAGCAGTACTTC. Amino acids: CSARGEAYEQYF.

Details on this clonotype: A much larger clonotype is one base distant, so this may be a read error. This chain's CDR3 is CATHLACYDEQYF. Written as DNA, the CDR3 is TGTGCCACACACCTAGCTTGCTACGATGAGCAGTACTTC. V usage is TRBV6-4 and J usage is TRBJ2-7; perhaps TRBD2 as D (5 bases). CDR1 MRHNA and CDR2 SNTAGT come from the germline V gene. Trimming removed 10 bases at V and 7 bases at J, with 20 bases between. CDR3 size: 13 residues.

The chain recombines TRBV20-1 with TRBJ2-7; 7 nucleotides align to TRBD2. The CDR3 is 14 residues long. V gave up 2 bases and J gave up 10 bases; unmatched junction bases: 14. The germline CDR1 and CDR2 sequences are DFQATT and SNEGSKA (reference sequence). The CDR3 region is CSARWRERKESQYF. The CDR3 coding sequence is TGCAGTGCTAGATGGCGGGAGCGAAAAGAGTCCCAGTACTTC.

The chain combines TRBV10-3 with TRBJ2-7, with D maybe TRBD2 (5 bases). The CDR3 runs 13 residues. Trimming pared 5 bases from V and 2 bases from J, leaving 10 bases between. Looked up from germline, CDR1 is ENHRY and CDR2 is SYGVKD. The CDR3 region is CAISSGSTYEQYF. In DNA form, the CDR3 reads TGTGCCATCAGTAGCGGATCTACCTACGAGCAGTACTTC.

This clonotype was recorded once. The chain employs TRBV20-1 and TRBJ2-5, with 14 bases fitting TRBD2. CDR3 length equals 14 residues. The germline CDR1 and CDR2 sequences are DFQATT and SNEGSKA (reference sequence). Trimming removed 6 bases from V and 4 bases from J; junction bases left unmatched: 4. The CDR3 here is CSAGTSGSLETQYF. The CDR3 DNA is TGCAGTGCAGGGACTAGCGGGAGTCTAGAGACCCAGTACTTC.

There are a few counts of this clonotype. This rearrangement joins TRBV7-9 to TRBJ2-7; 15 nucleotides line up with TRBD2. The CDR3 is made up of 16 amino acids. Germline CDR1 and CDR2: SEHNR and FQNEAQ (reference sequence). The V gene end was trimmed by 5 bases and the J gene end by 3 bases; junction bases not matched to a gene: 5. The CDR3 is CASSPRTSGRVYEQYF. CDR3 bases: TGTGCCAGCAGCCCCAGGACTAGCGGGAGGGTCTACGAGCAGTACTTC.

This chain links TRBV10-1 with TRBJ2-3; TRBD2 is a possible D gene (6 bases). This CDR3 contains 13 residues. V shed 5 bases and J shed 5 bases, with 11 bases lying between them. Per germline, CDR1 WNHNN and CDR2 SYGVQD (reference sequence). CDR3: CASSFEGGDTQYF. In nucleotides, the CDR3 is TGCGCCAGCAGTTTCGAGGGAGGAGATACGCAGTATTTT.

The sample holds a few counts of this clonotype. The CDR3 loop reads CASTHRGPYEQYF. In DNA form, the CDR3 reads TGTGCCAGCACTCACAGGGGGCCCTACGAGCAGTACTTC. This chain links TRBV28 with TRBJ2-7; 9 bases match TRBD1. This CDR3 comprises 13 residues. Trimming took 7 bases from V and 2 from J; bases not matched to a gene: 3. Germline lookup yields CDR1 MDHEN and CDR2 SYDVKM.

The genes are TRBV7-3 and TRBJ2-5, with 11 bases aligning to TRBD2. The germline gives CDR1 SGHTA, CDR2 FQGTGA. The CDR3 totals 16 residues. After removal of 4 bases from V and 2 bases from J, the junction contained 6 bases not matched to a gene. The CDR3 coding sequence is TGTGCCAGCAGCTCCGGACTAGCGGGTTCGCAAGAGACCCAGTACTTC. The encoded protein is CASSSGLAGSQETQYF.

This clonotype was seen at least ten times. The chain carries TRBV5-5 and TRBJ2-4, with 9 bases lining up with TRBD2. Germline CDR1 and CDR2: SGHKS and YYEKEE (reference sequence). Trimming removed 0 bases from V and 6 bases from J; junction bases left unmatched: 4. The CDR3 is made up of 15 amino acids. CDR3 sequence (DNA): TGTGCCAGCAGCTTGGTAGTAGCGGGAGTAAACATTCAGTACTTC. This gives the protein CASSLVVAGVNIQYF. The whole variable domain, remainder taken from reference TRBV5-5 and TRBJ2-4, is DAGVTQSPTHLIKTRGQQVTLRCSPISGHKSVSWYQQVLGQGPQFIFQYYEKEERGRGNFPDRFSARQFPNYSSELNVNALLLGDSALYLCASSLVVAGVNIQYFGAGTRLSVL.

The chain couples TRBV7-2 to TRBJ1-2, with 7 bases fitting TRBD1. CDR1 is SGHTA and CDR2 is FQGNSA in the germline V gene. V lost 5 bases, J lost 4 bases, and 19 bases stayed unmatched. The CDR3 covers 18 residues. CDR3 coding DNA: TGTGCCAGCAGCCAGGAACAGGGGCGCGTCCCTCTATTCTATGGCTACACCTTC. Translated: CASSQEQGRVPLFYGYTF. The full variable domain, rest sourced from reference TRBV7-2 and TRBJ1-2, is GAGVSQSPSNKVTEKGKDVELRCDPISGHTALYWYRQSLGQGLEFLIYFQGNSAPDKSGLPSDRFSAERTGGSVSTLTIQRTQQEDSAVYLCASSQEQGRVPLFYGYTFGSGTRLTVV.

The chain couples TRBV10-3 to TRBJ2-1, with D unclear. CDR1 and CDR2 (germline): ENHRY, SYGVKD. This CDR3 spans 12 amino acids. V was trimmed by 3 bases and J by 7 bases, leaving 7 bases between them. CDR3 amino acids: CAISDGWNEQFF. CDR3 nucleotides: TGTGCCATCAGTGATGGGTGGAATGAGCAGTTCTTC.

This clonotype was seen a handful of times. CDR3 loop: CSASPPPDNEQFF. The CDR3 DNA follows: TGCAGTGCTAGCCCCCCGCCTGACAATGAGCAGTTCTTC. The V call is TRBV20-1, the J call TRBJ2-1; D gene uncertain. Trimming took 3 bases from V and 5 from J, leaving 11 bases between them. The CDR3 spans 13 residues. CDR1 is DFQATT, CDR2 SNEGSKA, per germline (reference sequence).

The chain has TRBV21-1 and TRBJ2-4; TRBD1 is the table's D call, not checked against the DNA. The DNA matches TRBJ2-7 better at its end, which makes the J call doubtful. TRBV21-1 is a pseudogene. There are 14 residues in the CDR3. CDR3 residues: CASSAGTGGCEQYF. As DNA, the CDR3 is TGTGCCAGCAGCGCAGGGACAGGGGGTTGCGAGCAGTACTTC.

The V gene is TRBV20-1, the J gene TRBJ2-3; perhaps TRBD1 as D (6 bases). The CDR3 is 15 residues long. The V end lost 0 bases, the J end lost 2 bases, and 12 bases lay between the germline ends. Germline values: CDR1 DFQATT, CDR2 SNEGSKA (reference sequence). The CDR3 DNA reads as TGCAGTGCTAGAGATCGGGACACGAACACAGATACGCAGTATTTT. This gives the protein CSARDRDTNTDTQYF.